This T cell receptor (beta chain) was retrieved from a study of PD-1 blockade in classical Hodgkin lymphoma. Study observations and caveats: Significantly greater TCR diversity emerged by C4D1 in CD4+ cells but not CD8+ cells. Complete responders possessed baseline diversity comparable to newly diagnosed patients.

Time point reported: cycle 4 day 1 (C4D1), after 5 to 7 weeks of nivolumab. Each and every patient relapsed after autologous stem cell transplantation, and patients got differing brentuximab vedotin exposure. Libraries were prepared by immunoSEQ multiplex PCR; TCRdb keeps only in-frame clonotypes and omits some of them. The sample records over 8,000 clones, about 87% being singletons. V lost 0 bases and J lost 1, with 3 bases in between. Germline V lookup: CDR1 MNHEY, CDR2 SVGAGI. The CDR3 covers 14 residues. Worth noting for this clone: Its antigen is currently unknown.

This receptor was taken from a human donor with classical Hodgkin lymphoma. Sequenced here: peripheral blood mononuclear cells (PBMCs), sampled before the fourth cycle of nivolumab. The chain joins TRBV6-5 to TRBJ2-2; D ambiguous. The CDR3 loop reads CASSYSGNTGELFF. The DNA of the CDR3 is TGTGCCAGCAGTTACTCAGGGAACACCGGGGAGCTGTTTTTT.